The clone carrying this TCR beta chain was seen a few times. These data are taken from a study of T-cell memory formation after mild COVID-19. The authors produced TCR alpha and TCR beta cDNA libraries with sample barcodes and UMIs by 5'RACE using constant-segment primers. TCRdb reprocessed the 5' RACE reads with MiXCR, giving one entry per CDR3 protein. Of about 390,000 distinct CDR3 sequences listed, roughly 15% are singletons. In germline, CDR1 is KGHDR, CDR2 SFDVKD. Trimming cost V 3 bases and J 6 bases, with 8 bases left between them. The CDR3 contains 13 residues. Sequenced material: PBMCs or a T cell subset sorted from them (not recorded which). The receptor was isolated from a man aged 18 to 30 who had mild COVID-19 (a few samples of this study predate the infection). Cell type and time point are not known. The chain employs TRBV24-1 and TRBJ2-1, with D perhaps matching TRBD1 (5 bases). CDR3 in amino acids: CATSDGHINEQFF. The CDR3 DNA follows: TGTGCCACCAGTGATGGACATATCAATGAGCAGTTCTTC.